This T cell receptor beta chain was found in a study of T cells after yellow fever vaccination (dated by TCRdb to between 2018 and 2021). The study in broad terms: Libraries from fractions with low cell numbers were prepared with the SMART-Seq v4 Ultra Low Input RNA kit. The cohort comprised two healthy male donors, one aged 18 to 30 and one aged 30 to 39 years. Blood was drawn at multiple timepoints before and after primary and secondary immunization, with bulk PBMC replicates and cell subsets isolated. To track T-cell clones before and after primary and booster YFV17D yellow fever vaccination, bulk TCR alpha and beta repertoires were sequenced longitudinally. Study-wide conclusions, independent of this receptor: Computational filtering was needed because FACS-sorted repertoires could contain abundant contaminating clonotypes from the bulk population. Only two donors were included in the study, so the extent to which the findings can be generalized is limited. A small fraction of clonotypes showed up in both the CD4 and CD8 compartments, probably as a result of convergent recombination. After the booster, most clones that had expanded after primary vaccination were detected again (approximately 96% of CD4 and around 88% of CD8), suggesting broad maintenance of memory. Compared with the primary T-cell response, the secondary T-cell response was weaker but faster, peaking on day 5 rather than day 15.

At least ten counts were recorded for this clonotype. Its cognate antigen has yet to be identified. No much larger clone is present one base from it, and per-base qualities are unavailable. In light of the paper, this sample's treatment or condition label describes: live attenuated yellow fever vaccine strain. At every blood-draw timepoint, two biological replicates of bulk PBMCs were collected. A standard Ficoll-Paque protocol was used to isolate PBMCs from peripheral blood. TriZol was used to extract RNA from bulk PBMCs, CD4 and CD8 fractions, and dextramer-positive and dextramer-negative fractions. The junction carries 10 bases between V and J, which are trimmed by 1 base and 4 bases respectively. Per the germline V gene (reference sequence), LGHDT is the CDR1 and YNNKEL is the CDR2. From its cysteine to its phenylalanine, the CDR3 spans 14 amino acids. Only the CDR3 DNA is retained, 42 bases long and in frame from the first base.

TCRdb lists the instrument as Illumina NovaSeq 6000. TCR cDNA was synthesized by 5'RACE template switching, through which a universal primer site and unique molecular identifiers were introduced. Priming of cDNA synthesis was performed from both the TCR alpha and TCR beta constant segments. Two PCR steps were used to amplify libraries, with sample barcodes and sequencing adapters being added in the second step. Sequencing of libraries was done on Illumina HiSeq 2500 (2x100 bp) or NovaSeq (2x150 bp). The study's own analysis went as follows. MIGEC was used to demultiplex reads and collapse the reads into UMI consensus sequences, and MiXCR was used for V(D)J alignment. Using edgeR on replicate PBMC samples, clonotypes were called vaccine-responding if FDR was below 0.01 and the log2 fold change was above 5 up to day 15. CD4 or CD8 identity was assigned to each bulk clonotype according to whether the clonotype was present at higher abundance in the sequenced CD4 repertoire or the sequenced CD8 repertoire. In TCRdb, the public reads were trimmed at Q25 with fastp and aligned with MiXCR, with productive beta chains retained. Each record represents a unique CDR3 protein, reported with the most common genes and DNA among its rows. These V and J calls originate from TCRdb's pipeline instead of the authors' own analysis. The sample table contains roughly 330,000 distinct CDR3 sequences; only one count was recorded for roughly 4.3% of them. The ten largest clones take up approximately 24% of the sample.

The TCR comes from a man between 18 and 35 years old who received the YFV17D yellow fever vaccine. The chain employs TRBV3-1 and TRBJ1-1, with a weak D call of TRBD1 (5 bases match). This specimen was PBMCs, taken 5 days after the yellow fever booster vaccination. The CDR3 is CASSQVVGVTEAFF. The sequenced DNA: TGTGCCAGCAGCCAAGTCGTGGGGGTCACTGAAGCTTTCTTT.